The clone carrying this T cell receptor beta chain appeared a few times. Its matching antigen is unknown. CDR1 is SQVTM and CDR2 is ANQGSEA in the germline V gene. V was shortened by 4 bases and J by 0 bases, with 16 bases between the two germline ends. This CDR3 is built from 16 residues. This record comes from a study of T cells after yellow fever vaccination. Study at large: Those fractions that held only low numbers of cells were prepared using the SMART-Seq v4 Ultra Low Input RNA kit. Regarding the study as a whole: Subsequent to the booster, the majority of primary-vaccination clones reappeared (96% CD4, 80% to 90% CD8). Weaker, the secondary response peaked sooner, at day 5 versus 15.

TCRdb called the 5' RACE reads again in MiXCR, with one record for every CDR3 protein. The sample lists roughly 350,000 distinct CDR3 sequences, roughly 4.3% seen once, with 20% to 25% in the top ten. The J gene is TRBJ2-1, the V gene TRBV29-1; D remains ambiguous. The sequencing here drew on PBMCs, taken 5 days after the yellow fever booster vaccination. The TCR comes from a man between 18 and 35 years old who received the YFV17D yellow fever vaccine. The CDR3, as DNA: TGCAGCGTTGGTGAGCGACCTAAGAGCTCCTACAATGAGCAGTTCTTC. Translation gives CSVGERPKSSYNEQFF.